Sequencing of this T cell receptor (beta chain) was carried out in a study of brain T cells in children with intractable seizures. Study-level points and caveats: Patients' HCMV serostatus was unknown; virus specificity rests on CDR3 similarity alone.

The time point was: blood from clinic visit 5 months post-surgery; TSC patient then seizure free. Surgery cases with the highest brain T cell transcript signatures were chosen for sequencing. There are 16 residues in the CDR3. CDR1 is LNHNV, CDR2 YYDKDF, per germline (reference sequence). V lost 3 bases and J lost 4, with 18 bases in between. Sequencing was performed with immunoSEQ multiplex PCR; in TCRdb, only in-frame clones are kept and a portion is missing. The sample holds 300,000 to 400,000 clones, over 90% seen once. This clone was counted a single time. Its antigen is not identified. The sequences come from peripheral blood, collected around 5 months after surgery. The chain joins TRBV15 to TRBJ1-2; perhaps TRBD1 as D (5 bases). The TCR sequence derives from a boy under three years old with tuberous sclerosis and intractable seizures. CDR3 loop: CATSRYRDLYSYGYTF. Written as DNA, the CDR3 is TGTGCCACCAGCAGGTACCGGGACCTATACTCCTATGGCTACACCTTC.